This T cell receptor (beta chain) emerged from a study of human T cells and chemical hapten exposure. Background on the study: Upper inner arm skin measuring about 2 cm by about 2 cm received 2% DPC for sensitization.

Between the trimmed V and J ends, which lost 2 bases and 9 bases, there was a span of 9 bases. This CDR3 is 12 amino acids long. TCRdb analysed the RACE reads with MiXCR anew, one entry per CDR3 protein. Of 330,000 or so distinct CDR3 sequences listed, more than 5% were seen once; the top ten hold about 5.4%. General study results and limits: Expanded TCR sets contained significantly more large CDR3 similarity clusters than controls.

Time point described: patch test 2, 6 weeks after DPC sensitization. The treatment denotes: therapeutic diphenylcyclopropenone sensitization with weekly scalp DPC. This clonotype was seen at least ten times. Its antigen is unknown. This chain uses TRBV12-3 or TRBV12-4 with TRBJ2-3; D remains ambiguous. Source: whole blood, taken in connection with sensitization to the hapten diphenylcyclopropenone (DPC). The TCR was taken from a woman younger than 35 with alopecia areata. Some clones in this sample may be carry-over from other donors' samples. CDR3 residues: CASSLLSDTQYF. CDR3 nucleotides: TGTGCCAGCAGTTTATTAAGTGACACGCAGTATTTT.